This TCR beta chain came from a study of T cell repertoires in cytomegalovirus infection. Overall study: CMV infection plus the matching HLA type was flagged by public TCR beta signatures. Study outcomes and limitations: HLA-C-restricted CMV-specific TCR beta clonotypes prevailed in the ex vivo response.

About this clonotype: Its antigen remains unidentified.

TCRdb redid the calling of the reads with MiXCR, one entry per CDR3 protein. The sample includes 650,000 to 900,000 distinct CDR3 sequences, around 29% of them seen just once. This material consisted of cultured CD8+ T cells from PBMCs, taken from culture after CMV antigen stimulation. The sequence was collected from a human donor in good health (CMV status not recorded). Some clones in this sample may be carry-over from other donors' samples.

The CDR3 loop is CASATGVNEQFF. The CDR3 bases are TGTGCTAGTGCGACAGGGGTCAATGAGCAGTTCTTC. J is TRBJ2-1 and V is TRBV12-5, with 8 bases lining up with TRBD1. In germline, CDR1 is LGHNT, CDR2 FRNRAP. CDR3 length: 12 residues. With 7 bases clipped from V and 6 bases from J, the junction kept 2 bases outside the gene matches. The whole variable domain, remainder taken from reference TRBV12-5 and TRBJ2-1, is DARVTQTPRHKVTEMGQEVTMRCQPILGHNTVFWYRQTMMQGLELLAYFRNRAPLDDSGMPKDRFSAEMPDATLATLKIQPSEPRDSAVYFCASATGVNEQFFGPGTRLTVL.